This TCR beta chain was identified during a study of blood T cell repertoires in COVID-19. Looking at the study overall: Sources were T cells, B-cell-depleted T cells, or PBMCs; the material itself was cDNA or gDNA.

Original handling: Scientists estimated how many nucleated cells there were by amplifying reference gene primers. The data were produced by immunoSEQ multiplex PCR, yet TCRdb's version contains in-frame clones alone and is incomplete. D and trimming were read from the DNA, whereas the V and J calls and clone size are those reported in that table. Of around 170,000 clones in the sample, 70% to 90% are singletons; the top ten hold less than 3.5%. The germline gives CDR1 SNHLY, CDR2 FYNNEI. CDR3 length: 14 residues. Trimming pared 3 bases from V and 4 bases from J, leaving 10 bases between. V is TRBV2 and J is TRBJ1-5; D is uncertain. The sequenced sample was peripheral blood. This TCR came from a woman in her twenties or thirties with active or convalescent COVID-19. As DNA, the CDR3 is TGTGCCAGCAGTGATCGTGTGAGGAATCAGCCCCAGCATTTT. It translates to CASSDRVRNQPQHF.